This entry lists 30 T cell receptor beta chains sequenced from one sample in a study of blood T cell repertoires in COVID-19 (dated by TCRdb to the early 2020s). The library came from the immunoSEQ multiplex PCR assay. The table comes from immuneACCESS by way of TCRdb, which keeps in-frame sequences with V and J called. Part of the clones is missing from these tables; in studies checked, under half for an unresolved V gene and the rest for unknown reasons. Across this sample there are under 150,000 clones, with roughly 85% seen only once. Around 2.3% of the sample belongs to the ten largest clones. The sequencing sample was made of peripheral blood. The receptors stem from a man aged 25 to 40 with acute or convalescent COVID-19.

The rearrangement links TRBV2 to TRBJ1-5; 8 nucleotides agree with TRBD1. Trimming at V came to 4 bases and at J to 4 bases, leaving 6 bases not matched to a gene. Germline CDR1 and CDR2: SNHLY and FYNNEI. The CDR3 has 15 residues. The CDR3 bases are TGTGCCAGCAGTGCGGACAGGGCCGGGAATCAGCCCCAGCATTTT. It yields the protein CASSADRAGNQPQHF.

This clone turned up a few times. CDR3 sequence reads: CASSWRTSTDTQYF. Here the CDR3 DNA reads TGCGCCAGCAGCTGGCGGACTAGCACAGATACGCAGTATTTT. The V call is TRBV5-1, the J call TRBJ2-3, with D perhaps matching TRBD2 (5 bases). The CDR3 is 14 amino acids. The V gene's germline CDR1 is SGHRS and CDR2 YFSETQ. V was cut by 3 bases and J by 0 bases, with 8 bases left in between.

The rearrangement uses TRBV6-5 and TRBJ2-7; a possible D gene is TRBD1 (8 bases). The CDR3 is 13 amino acids. Germline loops: CDR1 MNHEY, CDR2 SVGAGI. V was cut by 10 bases and J by 7 bases, with 20 bases left in between. The CDR3 sequence is CATRQGRVGEQYF. CDR3 in DNA: TGTGCCACCCGACAGGGGAGGGTAGGGGAGCAGTACTTC.

The V call is TRBV12-3 or TRBV12-4, the J call TRBJ1-2; TRBD1 matches 7 bases. The CDR3 consists of 13 residues. V shed 1 base and J 7 bases; nucleotides not matched to a gene: 3. The CDR3 nucleotides are TGTGCCAGCAGTTTAGTCCAGGGGGTTGGCTACACCTTC. It is translated as CASSLVQGVGYTF.

This clone was detected only once. The chain uses TRBV30 and TRBJ1-2; D call uncertain. The germline V gene has CDR1 GTSNPN and CDR2 SVGIG (reference sequence). Between the trimmed V and J ends, which lost 0 bases and 12 bases, there was a span of 11 bases. This CDR3 contains 11 residues. The CDR3 spells CAWSVLPSHTF. The CDR3 DNA reads TGTGCCTGGAGTGTACTGCCAAGCCACACCTTC.

The V and J genes are TRBV3-1 (or the pseudogene TRBV3-2) and TRBJ2-3; D perhaps matches TRBD2 (6 bases). CDR3 length equals 16 residues. Germline V gene data show CDR1 as LGHDT and CDR2 as YNNKEL (reference sequence). Trimming stripped 2 bases from V and 3 bases from J, with 15 bases between. CDR3 amino acids: CASSQMGTHPTDTQYF. CDR3 nucleotide sequence: TGTGCCAGCAGCCAAATGGGGACTCACCCTACAGATACGCAGTATTTT.

The CDR3 loop is CASSIVASDEQFF. CDR3 nucleotides: TGTGCCAGTAGTATAGTAGCGTCGGATGAGCAGTTCTTC. This rearrangement joins TRBV19 to TRBJ2-1; perhaps TRBD2 as D (5 bases). V lost 1 base and J 8 bases, leaving 9 bases between the germline ends. The CDR3 has 13 amino acids. Germline lookup yields CDR1 LNHDA and CDR2 SQIVND (reference sequence). The whole variable domain, filled in from reference TRBV19 and TRBJ2-1, reads DGGITQSPKYLFRKEGQNVTLSCEQNLNHDAMYWYRQDPGQGLRLIYYSQIVNDFQKGDIAEGYSVSREKKESFPLTVTSAQKNPTAFYLCASSIVASDEQFFGPGTRLTVL.

This chain uses TRBV5-1 with TRBJ2-7; 11 bases match TRBD1. Germline-derived CDR1 and CDR2 are SGHRS and YFSETQ. The junction had 8 bases not matched to a gene; V was cut back by 3 bases and J by 6 bases. There are 15 residues in the CDR3. CDR3 sequence: CASSSLDGTGGEQYF. As DNA, the CDR3 is TGCGCCAGCAGCTCCCTAGACGGGACAGGGGGCGAGCAGTACTTC.

The chain combines TRBV7-2 with TRBJ2-3; TRBD2 matches 15 bases. V lost 5 bases and J lost 6; bases outside the gene matches: 12. From germline, CDR1 is SGHTA and CDR2 FQGNSA. This CDR3 spans 18 amino acids. CDR3 nucleotide sequence: TGTGCCAGCAGCCATGGGACTAGCGGGAGGATGGCGCGGGATACGCAGTATTTT. Its protein is CASSHGTSGRMARDTQYF.

This clone was detected only a few times. The V gene is TRBV19, the J gene TRBJ1-1, with 8 bases aligning to TRBD1. Germline V gives CDR1 LNHDA, CDR2 SQIVND (reference sequence). The ends lost 8 bases at V and 1 base at J; junction bases unmatched: 3. This CDR3 contains 13 residues. This CDR3 reads CASGQGPNTEAFF. DNA of the CDR3: TGTGCCAGTGGACAGGGACCGAACACTGAAGCTTTCTTT.

The table lists this clone with many counts. The chain uses TRBV5-4 and TRBJ1-6, with 7 bases aligning to TRBD1. CDR3 length equals 15 residues. The trim removed 0 bases at V and 6 bases at J, leaving 3 bases unmatched. Germline-derived CDR1 and CDR2 are SGHNT and YYREEE (reference sequence). The CDR3, as DNA: TGTGCCAGCAGCTTGGACAGGGGAAGTAATTCACCCCTCCACTTT. Protein sequence: CASSLDRGSNSPLHF. The variable domain in full, completed from reference TRBV5-4 and TRBJ1-6, reads ETGVTQSPTHLIKTRGQQVTLRCSSQSGHNTVSWYQQALGQGPQFIFQYYREEENGRGNFPPRFSGLQFPNYSSELNVNALELDDSALYLCASSLDRGSNSPLHFGNGTRLTVT.

J is TRBJ1-1 and V is TRBV29-1; TRBD1 matches at 8 bases. V lost 6 bases to trimming and J lost 8 bases; unmatched junction nucleotides: 8. The V gene's germline CDR1 is SQVTM and CDR2 ANQGSEA. CDR3 length: 12 amino acids. The CDR3 region has the DNA TGCAGCGTCGACGACAGGGGAGCCGAAGCTTTCTTT. Translating gives CSVDDRGAEAFF. The full variable domain, its missing parts supplied by reference TRBV29-1 and TRBJ1-1, is SAVISQKPSRDICQRGTSLTIQCQVDSQVTMMFWYRQQPGQSLTLIATANQGSEATYESGFVIDKFPISRPNLTFSTLTVSNMSPEDSSIYLCSVDDRGAEAFFGQGTRLTVV.

The rearrangement joins TRBV10-3 to TRBJ2-3, with 9 positions matching TRBD1. Germline CDR1 and CDR2: ENHRY and SYGVKD. This CDR3 is built from 15 residues. V trimming: 5 bases; J trimming: 4 bases; junction bases outside the gene matches: 7. The CDR3 protein is CAISYRGQGSDTQYF. In nucleotides, the CDR3 is TGTGCCATCAGTTATCGGGGACAGGGCTCAGATACGCAGTATTTT.

The chain carries TRBV2 and TRBJ1-2, with unresolved D. Between the trimmed V and J ends, which lost 4 bases and 4 bases, there was a span of 10 bases. CDR3 length: 13 residues. Germline V CDR1 and CDR2: SNHLY, FYNNEI. The chain's CDR3 is CASSAPAGYGYTF. CDR3 in DNA: TGTGCCAGCAGTGCCCCTGCGGGCTATGGCTACACCTTC.

The chain carries TRBV3-1 (or the pseudogene TRBV3-2) and TRBJ2-1; D not certain. V was pared by 0 bases and J by 0 bases, with 9 bases between. This CDR3 has 16 residues. From germline, CDR1 is LGHDT and CDR2 YNNKEL (reference sequence). The CDR3 here is CASSQDLSDSYNEQFF. The CDR3 nucleotides are TGTGCCAGCAGCCAAGATCTTAGTGACTCCTACAATGAGCAGTTCTTC.

J is TRBJ2-7 and V is TRBV5-8; tentative D call: TRBD1 (5 bases). The CDR3 length is 14 residues. Germline CDR1 reads SGHTS; CDR2 reads YDEGEE. Trimming removed 9 bases from V and 0 bases from J, with 16 bases in between. The CDR3 reads CATSKGAASYEQYF. CDR3 sequence (DNA): TGTGCCACCTCAAAAGGGGCGGCCTCCTACGAGCAGTACTTC.

The chain links TRBV9 to TRBJ2-2, with 7 bases aligning to TRBD2. V was clipped by 4 bases and J by 2 bases; unmatched bases: 5. This CDR3 contains 15 residues. The germline CDR1 and CDR2 sequences are SGDLS and YYNGEE. CDR3 in amino acids: CASSFRDYNTGELFF. DNA for the CDR3: TGTGCCAGCAGCTTCCGGGACTACAACACCGGGGAGCTGTTTTTT. Full variable domain (outside the CDR3, taken from reference TRBV9 and TRBJ2-2): DSGVTQTPKHLITATGQRVTLRCSPRSGDLSVYWYQQSLDQGLQFLIQYYNGEERAKGNILERFSAQQFPDLHSELNLSSLELGDSALYFCASSFRDYNTGELFFGEGSRLTVL.

The chain is built from TRBV3-1 (or the pseudogene TRBV3-2) and TRBJ1-6, with no clear D. The V gene's germline CDR1 is LGHDT and CDR2 YNNKEL (reference sequence). This CDR3 contains 14 residues. The V end was cut by 3 bases, the J end by 6 bases, with 9 bases between. CDR3 nucleotides: TGTGCCAGCAGCCATGAGGAACCTAATTCACCCCTCCACTTT. Its protein is CASSHEEPNSPLHF.

The CDR3 DNA follows: TGTGCCAGCAAGTCAGGTAATTCACCCCTCCACTTT. It encodes CASKSGNSPLHF. The chain links TRBV3-1 (or the pseudogene TRBV3-2) to TRBJ1-6; no clear D. V was clipped by 7 bases and J by 6 bases, with 7 bases between them. Germline-derived CDR1 and CDR2 are LGHDT and YNNKEL (reference sequence). The CDR3 loop spans 12 amino acids.

The CDR3 spells CASSLGGIYNEQFF. CDR3 bases: TGCGCCAGCAGCTTGGGAGGGATCTACAATGAGCAGTTCTTC. This chain links TRBV5-1 with TRBJ2-1; the D gene is possibly TRBD2 (5 bases). The CDR3 spans 14 residues. Germline CDR1 is SGHRS and CDR2 is YFSETQ. V lost 0 bases to trimming and J lost 3 bases, with 7 bases between them.

V and J are TRBV6-5 and TRBJ2-7; 8 nucleotides match TRBD2. This CDR3 is 13 amino acids long. V trimming: 8 bases; J trimming: 5 bases; junction bases outside the gene matches: 8. Germline V gene sequence: CDR1 MNHEY, CDR2 SVGAGI. The CDR3 bases are TGTGCCAGCTCACGGGGGGGAGGCGACGAGCAGTACGTC. Encoded protein: CASSRGGGDEQYV.

This clone was seen only a few times. The V call is TRBV19, the J call TRBJ1-1; 7 nucleotides match TRBD1. The CDR3 loop spans 16 amino acids. CDR1 and CDR2 (germline): LNHDA, SQIVND (reference sequence). V lost 1 base to trimming and J lost 4 bases; unmatched junction nucleotides: 9. The CDR3 loop is CASSIVDRGLGTEAFF. The CDR3 region has the DNA TGTGCCAGTAGTATAGTAGATAGGGGGCTCGGCACTGAAGCTTTCTTT.

This chain links TRBV18 with TRBJ1-2, with 7 positions matching TRBD1. The ends lost 3 bases at V and 5 bases at J; junction bases unmatched: 6. The CDR3 loop spans 14 amino acids. CDR1 and CDR2 from the germline V gene are KGHSH and LQKENI. The CDR3 bases are TGTGCCAGCTCACCTGGACAGGAAGCGTATGGCTACACCTTC. It is translated as CASSPGQEAYGYTF. The complete variable domain, with remaining parts taken from reference TRBV18 and TRBJ1-2, reads NAGVMQNPRHLVRRRGQEARLRCSPMKGHSHVYWYRQLPEEGLKFMVYLQKENIIDESGMPKERFSAEFPKEGPSILRIQQVVRGDSAAYFCASSPGQEAYGYTFGSGTRLTVV.

This chain joins TRBV7-2 and TRBJ2-1; 8 nucleotides align to TRBD2. Germline CDR1 SGHTA, CDR2 FQGNSA. The CDR3 consists of 15 residues. Losses at the gene ends were 1 base for V and 2 bases for J; bases not matched to a gene: 1. The CDR3 loop reads CASSLEGLAYNEQFF. The CDR3 DNA reads TGTGCCAGCAGCTTAGAGGGACTAGCCTACAATGAGCAGTTCTTC.

V usage is TRBV7-3 and J usage is TRBJ2-7; D is possibly TRBD2 (5 bases). This CDR3 region has 15 residues. V was trimmed by 5 bases and J by 6 bases, leaving 20 bases between them. The germline gives CDR1 SGHTA, CDR2 FQGTGA. The CDR3 DNA reads TGTGCCAGCAGCAAAGATGGAGCGGTGGAGAGCGAGCAGTACTTC. Its translation: CASSKDGAVESEQYF.

V usage is TRBV11-2 and J usage is TRBJ1-1; D unclear. V lost 5 bases to trimming and J lost 1 base, with 17 bases between them. This CDR3 is built from 16 residues. The germline CDR1 and CDR2 sequences are SGHAT and FQNNGV. The CDR3 is CASSPKIRGSNTEAFF. CDR3 nucleotides: TGTGCCAGCAGCCCTAAAATTCGGGGTTCGAACACTGAAGCTTTCTTT.

The rearrangement joins TRBV15 to TRBJ1-1; possible D gene TRBD1, 5 bases. The germline V gene has CDR1 LNHNV and CDR2 YYDKDF (reference sequence). Deletions cut 5 bases from V and 5 bases from J, with 12 bases between. The length of the CDR3 is 13 residues. The CDR3 sequence is CATSPRRGTEAFF. The DNA for the CDR3 is TGTGCCACCAGCCCCCGGAGGGGAACTGAAGCTTTCTTT.

V and J are TRBV30 and TRBJ1-2, with no clear D. The CDR3 length is 11 residues. Germline V gives CDR1 GTSNPN, CDR2 SVGIG (reference sequence). V was clipped by 4 bases and J by 9 bases, with 12 bases between them. CDR3 loop: CAWNLLERYTF. The DNA of the CDR3 is TGTGCCTGGAACTTACTGGAGCGCTACACCTTC.

The chain joins TRBV14 to TRBJ1-1, with TRBD1 identical over 7 bases. The CDR3 has 15 residues. V gave up 1 base and J gave up 4 bases; unmatched junction bases: 6. Per germline, CDR1 SGHDN and CDR2 FVKESK. The CDR3 DNA reads as TGTGCCAGCAGCCAAGTCACAGGGGCGGTCACTGAAGCTTTCTTT. It yields the protein CASSQVTGAVTEAFF.

This clone was detected ten times or more. The V and J genes are TRBV18 and TRBJ1-5; D is uncertain. V lost 1 base and J lost 2, with 9 bases in between. Germline loops: CDR1 KGHSH, CDR2 LQKENI. The CDR3 sequence is 15 residues long. CDR3 in DNA: TGTGCCAGCTCACCACGAGGGTTCGGCAATCAGCCCCAGCATTTT. Its translation: CASSPRGFGNQPQHF.